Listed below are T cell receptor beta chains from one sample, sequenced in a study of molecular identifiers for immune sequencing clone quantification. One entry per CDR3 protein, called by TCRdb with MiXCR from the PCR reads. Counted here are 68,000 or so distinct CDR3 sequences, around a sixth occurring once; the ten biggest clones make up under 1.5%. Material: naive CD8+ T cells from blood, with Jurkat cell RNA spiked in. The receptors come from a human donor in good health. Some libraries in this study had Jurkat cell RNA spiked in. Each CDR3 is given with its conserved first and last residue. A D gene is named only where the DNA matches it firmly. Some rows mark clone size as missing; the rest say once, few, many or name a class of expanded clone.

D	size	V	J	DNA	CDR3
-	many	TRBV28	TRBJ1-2	TGTGCCAGCAGTTGGGGCCTTTCGGGCCCCCCCTATGGCTACACCTTC	CASSWGLSGPPYGYTF
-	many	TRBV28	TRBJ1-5	TGTGCCAGCAGTTCGGGGATTAGCAATCAGCCCCAGCATTTT	CASSSGISNQPQHF
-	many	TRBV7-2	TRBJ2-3	TGTGCCTGGGAGATGGGCACAGATACGCAGTATTTT	CAWEMGTDTQYF
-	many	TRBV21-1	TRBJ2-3	TGTGCCAGGGTGTTTGTGAGACACCGAGGCACAGATACGCAGTATTTT	CARVFVRHRGTDTQYF
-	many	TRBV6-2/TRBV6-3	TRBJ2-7	TGTGCCAGCAGTACTCAGGACTTCTCCTACGAGCAGTACTTC	CASSTQDFSYEQYF
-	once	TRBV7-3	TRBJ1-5	TGTGCCAGCAGCTCAGTCCCCGGGGGTACGCAGCATTTT	CASSSVPGGTQHF
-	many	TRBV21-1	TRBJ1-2	TGTGCCAGCAGCAAAGCAGGACAGGGCGTCTGTGGCTACACCTTC	CASSKAGQGVCGYTF
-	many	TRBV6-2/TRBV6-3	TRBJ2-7	TGTGCCAGCAGTCCCCAACCCTCCTACGAGCAGTACTTC	CASSPQPSYEQYF
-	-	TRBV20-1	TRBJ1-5	TGCAGTGCCACAGGCCGTAGCAATCAGCCCCAGCATTTT	CSATGRSNQPQHF
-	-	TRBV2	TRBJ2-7	TGTGCCAGCAGTGATCAAGCGGACTCCTACGAGCAGTACTTC	CASSDQADSYEQYF
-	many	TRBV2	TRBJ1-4	TGTGCCAGCAGTGAATTTACTAATGAAAAACTGTTTTTT	CASSEFTNEKLFF
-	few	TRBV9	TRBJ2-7	TGTGCCAGCAGCCCCGCTAGCCGCTACGAGCAGTACTTC	CASSPASRYEQYF
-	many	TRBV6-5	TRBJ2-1	TGTGCCAGCAGTTACTCGTGGGGGGAGAGCAATGAGCAGTTCTTC	CASSYSWGESNEQFF
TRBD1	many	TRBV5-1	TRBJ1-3	TGCGCCAGCAGCCCAGAGGGACAGGACTCTGGAAACACCATATATTTT	CASSPEGQDSGNTIYF
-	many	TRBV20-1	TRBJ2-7	TGCAGTGTTGGGTACGAGCAGTACTTC	CSVGYEQYF
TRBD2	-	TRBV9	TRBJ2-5	TGTGCCAGCAGCGTAGAGGGAGGGGCTTTTAAAGAGACCCAGTACTTC	CASSVEGGAFKETQYF
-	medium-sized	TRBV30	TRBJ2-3	TGTGCCTGGAGTCCGCCGTCTGATACGCAGTATTTT	CAWSPPSDTQYF
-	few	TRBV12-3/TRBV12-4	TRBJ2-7	TGTGCCAGCAAGGGGCTAGCTGGCGAGCAGTACTTC	CASKGLAGEQYF
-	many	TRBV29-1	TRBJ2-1	TGCAGCGTTGAAGCCGGAGGGGGACTACCTTACAATGAGCAGTTCTTC	CSVEAGGGLPYNEQFF
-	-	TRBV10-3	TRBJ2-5	TGTGCCATCAGTGAGTCGATAGGGGACTTCGGAGAGACCCAGTACTTC	CAISESIGDFGETQYF
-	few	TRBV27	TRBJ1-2	TGTGCCAGCAGTCGACTCGGGGACAAGGGTTATGGCTACACCTTC	CASSRLGDKGYGYTF
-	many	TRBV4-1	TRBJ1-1	TGCGCCAGCAGCCACCCTAGCATGAACACTGAAGCTTTCTTT	CASSHPSMNTEAFF
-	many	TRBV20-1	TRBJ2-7	TGCAGTGCCCCCGTGGGCGGTCCCTACGAGCAGTACTTC	CSAPVGGPYEQYF
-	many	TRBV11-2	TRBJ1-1	TGTGCCAGCAGCTTAGAAGGGGCCACACGTGGCACTGAAGCTTTCTTT	CASSLEGATRGTEAFF
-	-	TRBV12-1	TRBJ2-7	TGTGCCAGCAGCTCACTTCGGGGCCCCTACGAGCAGTACTTC	CASSSLRGPYEQYF
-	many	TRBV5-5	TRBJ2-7	TGTGCCAGCAGCCCTCCCACGTACTACGAGCAGTACTTC	CASSPPTYYEQYF
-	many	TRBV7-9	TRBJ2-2	TGTGCCAGCAGCTACCCCCCACAGGGAGACACCGGGGAGCTGTTTTTT	CASSYPPQGDTGELFF
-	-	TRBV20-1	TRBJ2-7	TGCAGTGCTAGTAGTAACTACGAGCAGTACTTC	CSASSNYEQYF
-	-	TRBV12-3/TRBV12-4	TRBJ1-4	TGTGCCAGCAGTCAGGGAGGAAAACTGTTTTTT	CASSQGGKLFF
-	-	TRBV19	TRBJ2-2	TGTGCCAGTAGTATAGTCCAATCCGGGGAGCTGTTTTTT	CASSIVQSGELFF
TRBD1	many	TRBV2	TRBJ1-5	TGTGCCAGCAGACCCAGGGGGAGCAATCAGCCCCAGCATTTT	CASRPRGSNQPQHF
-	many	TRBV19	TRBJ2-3	TGTGCCAGTAGCCCGATTCGAGCTACTAGCACAGATACGCAGTATTTT	CASSPIRATSTDTQYF
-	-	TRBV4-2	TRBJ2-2	TGTGCCAGCAGCCTCTACGCAGAGGCCGGGGAGCTGTTTTTT	CASSLYAEAGELFF
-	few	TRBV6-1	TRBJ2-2	TGTGCCAGCATCCCCCGGGACAAGGCCACCGGGGAGCTGTTTTTT	CASIPRDKATGELFF
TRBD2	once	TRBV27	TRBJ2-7	TGTGCCAGCAGTTTTGCGGGAGGCTACGAGCAGTACTTC	CASSFAGGYEQYF
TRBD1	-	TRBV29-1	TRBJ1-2	TGCAGCGTTGCAGGCCCCACAGGGGAAGGCTACGCCTTC	CSVAGPTGEGYAF
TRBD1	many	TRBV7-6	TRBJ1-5	TGTGCCAGCAGCTTAGGGACAGGCGGCGGGAATCAGCCCCAGCATTTT	CASSLGTGGGNQPQHF
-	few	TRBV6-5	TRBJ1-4	TGTGCCAGCAGTTACTCGACGGGGGAAATTGAAAAACTGTTTTTT	CASSYSTGEIEKLFF
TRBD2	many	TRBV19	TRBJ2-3	TGTGCCAGTACCGAAGGTACTAGCGGCACAGATACGCAGTATTTT	CASTEGTSGTDTQYF
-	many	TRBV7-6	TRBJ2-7	TGTGCCAGCAGCTTAGGTCGGGGGTACGAGCAGTACTTC	CASSLGRGYEQYF
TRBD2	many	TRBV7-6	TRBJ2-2	TGTGCCAGCAGCCGCGACATCCAAGGACTAGCGAACACCGGGGAGCTGTTTTTT	CASSRDIQGLANTGELFF
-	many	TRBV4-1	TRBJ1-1	TGCGCCAGCAGCCAAACCGGGAACACTGAAGCTTTCTTT	CASSQTGNTEAFF
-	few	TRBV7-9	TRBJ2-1	TGTGCCAGCAGACCGGACGGATACAATGAGCAGTTCTTC	CASRPDGYNEQFF
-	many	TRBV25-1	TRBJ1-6	TGTGCCAGCAGTGTCTCAAGGAATTCACCCCTCCACTTT	CASSVSRNSPLHF
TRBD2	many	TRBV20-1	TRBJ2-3	TGCAGTGCTAGTTCGGTCCTAGCGGGAGGCACAGATACGCAGTATTTT	CSASSVLAGGTDTQYF
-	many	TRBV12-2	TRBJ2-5	TGTGCAAGTCGCTTTACTAGCGGGAGTTCGGTCGGAGAGACCCAGTACTTC	CASRFTSGSSVGETQYF
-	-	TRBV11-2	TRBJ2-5	TGTGCCAGCAGCCCAAAACCGGGGCAGATACTGCCGTGGCCCCAGTACTTC	CASSPKPGQILPWPQYF
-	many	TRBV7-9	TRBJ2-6	TGTGCCAGCAGCGGTAGTACTGCCTCGGAGGCCAACGTCCTGACTTTC	CASSGSTASEANVLTF
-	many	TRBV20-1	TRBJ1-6	TGCAGTGCTAGTAGGCCCGCGGGGCATTCACCCCTCCACTTT	CSASRPAGHSPLHF
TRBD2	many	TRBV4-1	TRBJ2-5	TGCGCCAGCAGCCAAAGTCCTTCGGGAGGACGTGGAGAGACCCAGTACTTC	CASSQSPSGGRGETQYF
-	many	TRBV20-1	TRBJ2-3	TGCAGTGCTGGCCGAACCGGGCCGGTCACAGATACGCAGTATTTT	CSAGRTGPVTDTQYF
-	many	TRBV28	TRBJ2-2	TGTGCCAGCAGTTTTTGGGAAACCGGGGAGCTGTTTTTT	CASSFWETGELFF
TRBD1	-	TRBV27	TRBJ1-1	TGTGCCAGCAGTCGGGGACAGCTGAACACTGAAGCTTTCTTT	CASSRGQLNTEAFF
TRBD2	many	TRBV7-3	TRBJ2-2	TGTGCCAGCCAGCGGGAGAACACCGGGGAGCTGTTTTTT	CASQRENTGELFF
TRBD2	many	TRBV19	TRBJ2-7	TGTGCCAGTAGTATTAGTACGGCTAGCGGGAAATACGAGCAGTACTTC	CASSISTASGKYEQYF
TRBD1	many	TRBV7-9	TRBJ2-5	TGTGCCAGCAGCTCCGGACAGGGGAGGGAGACCCAGTACTTC	CASSSGQGRETQYF
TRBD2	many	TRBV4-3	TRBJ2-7	TGCGCCAGCAGCCAAGGAAAAACGGGACTAGCGGCGTACGAGCAGTACTTC	CASSQGKTGLAAYEQYF
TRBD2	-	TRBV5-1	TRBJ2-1	TGCGCCAGCAGCCCAGTAGCGGGAGATGGCAATGAGCAGTTCTTC	CASSPVAGDGNEQFF